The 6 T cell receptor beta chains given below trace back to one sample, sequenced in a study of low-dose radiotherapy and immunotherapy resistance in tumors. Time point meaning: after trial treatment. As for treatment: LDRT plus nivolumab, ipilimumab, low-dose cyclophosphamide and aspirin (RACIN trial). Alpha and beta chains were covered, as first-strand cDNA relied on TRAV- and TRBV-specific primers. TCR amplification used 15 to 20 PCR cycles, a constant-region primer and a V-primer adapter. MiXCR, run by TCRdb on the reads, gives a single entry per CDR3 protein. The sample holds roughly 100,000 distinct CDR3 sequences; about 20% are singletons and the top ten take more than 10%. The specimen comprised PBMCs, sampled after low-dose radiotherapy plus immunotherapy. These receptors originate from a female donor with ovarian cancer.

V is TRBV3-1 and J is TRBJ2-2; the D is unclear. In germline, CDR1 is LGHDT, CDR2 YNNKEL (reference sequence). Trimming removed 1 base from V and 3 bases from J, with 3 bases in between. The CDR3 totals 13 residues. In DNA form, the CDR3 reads TGTGCCAGCAGCCAAGGGTACACCGGGGAGCTGTTTTTT. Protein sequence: CASSQGYTGELFF.

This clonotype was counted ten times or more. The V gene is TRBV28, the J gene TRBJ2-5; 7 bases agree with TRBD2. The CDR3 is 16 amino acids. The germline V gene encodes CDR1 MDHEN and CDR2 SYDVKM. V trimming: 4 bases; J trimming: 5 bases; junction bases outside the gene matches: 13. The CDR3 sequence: CASSWSRGSNLETQYF. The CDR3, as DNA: TGTGCCAGCAGTTGGAGTCGCGGGAGTAATTTGGAGACCCAGTACTTC.

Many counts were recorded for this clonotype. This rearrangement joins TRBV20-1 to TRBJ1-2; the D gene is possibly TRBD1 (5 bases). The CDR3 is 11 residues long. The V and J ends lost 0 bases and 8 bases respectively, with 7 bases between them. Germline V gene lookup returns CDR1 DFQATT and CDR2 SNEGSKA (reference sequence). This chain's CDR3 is CSAREGVGYTF. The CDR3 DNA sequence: TGCAGTGCTAGAGAGGGGGTAGGCTACACCTTC.

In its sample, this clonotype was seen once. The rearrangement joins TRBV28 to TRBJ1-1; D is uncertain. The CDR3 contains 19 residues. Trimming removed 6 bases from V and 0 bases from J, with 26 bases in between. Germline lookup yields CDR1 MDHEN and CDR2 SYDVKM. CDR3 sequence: CASSAPGLGHRSLNTEAFF. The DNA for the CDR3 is TGTGCCAGCAGCGCTCCGGGTTTGGGTCACCGGTCCCTGAACACTGAAGCTTTCTTT.

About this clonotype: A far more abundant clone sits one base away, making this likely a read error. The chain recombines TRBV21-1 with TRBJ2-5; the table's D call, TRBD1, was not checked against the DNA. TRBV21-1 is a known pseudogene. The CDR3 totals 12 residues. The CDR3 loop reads CASGGGNNEQYF. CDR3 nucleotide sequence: TGTGCCAGCGGGGGGGGGAACAATGAGCAGTACTTC.

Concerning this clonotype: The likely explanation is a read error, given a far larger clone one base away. The CDR3 nucleotides are TGTGCCAGCAGGGACTTCATGAATGAGCAGTACTTC. Protein sequence: CASRDFMNEQYF. The chain has TRBV6-2 or TRBV6-3 and TRBJ2-5; D is perhaps TRBD2 (5 bases). Trimming took off 6 bases at V and 11 bases at J, with 16 bases between the two ends. CDR1 MNHEY and CDR2 SVGEGT come from the germline V gene. The CDR3 consists of 12 residues.